This T cell receptor (beta chain) was identified in a study of cytomegalovirus exposure and HLA in healthy donors. Study outcomes and limitations: The authors later linked a missense DCLRE1C variant to TCR beta V- and J-gene trimming. Later, an analysis found that common viral pathogens appeared to be linked with several of the most significant clusters. Per published reports, the classifier diagnosed cytomegalovirus status with high specificity and sensitivity.

Points on this clone: Its specificity is not known.

The germline CDR1 and CDR2 sequences are MNHEY and SMNVEV (reference sequence). V shed 6 bases and J 5 bases; nucleotides not matched to a gene: 13. The CDR3 has 16 residues. The PCR contained 60 Vbeta and 13 Jbeta primers. TCRdb keeps only in-frame clones here, not all; method: immunoSEQ multiplex PCR. This table holds 160,000 or so clones, around 80% found once. The TCR sequence derives from a male donor in good health and CMV-seropositive. The J gene is TRBJ2-5, the V gene TRBV27; 9 bases agree with TRBD2. Sequencing input: PBMCs. The CDR3 protein is CASRIAGVWLEETQYF. The CDR3 DNA sequence: TGTGCCAGCAGAATAGCGGGAGTTTGGCTGGAGGAGACCCAGTACTTC.